The T cell receptor beta chain described here comes from a study of blood T cell repertoires in COVID-19. At the level of the study: Sites in the United States, Italy and Spain provided acute and convalescent COVID-19 samples. The cDNA or gDNA used as material had been derived from T cells, B-cell-depleted T cells, or PBMCs.

V dropped 11 bases and J dropped 4; count of bases not matched to a gene: 7. The CDR3 loop spans 13 amino acids. Germline-derived CDR1 and CDR2 are LNHDA and SQIVND (reference sequence). Original methodology: Estimated nucleated cell counts came from reference gene primer amplification. The repertoire was sequenced with immunoSEQ multiplex PCR; TCRdb's copy has only in-frame clones and lacks some. Clonal size and the V and J genes are those of that table, whereas D and trimming came from the DNA. The repertoire holds around 300,000 clones, around 90% seen once, with 0.94% in the top ten. Sequencing was performed on peripheral blood. The J gene is TRBJ1-5, the V gene TRBV19; 8 positions agree with TRBD1. The sequence was collected from a woman aged 40 to 50 who had recovered from COVID-19. The CDR3 loop is CAAGGDLNQPQHF. The CDR3 DNA follows: TGTGCCGCAGGGGGCGATTTAAATCAGCCCCAGCATTTT.